This is a list of T cell receptor beta chains from one sample in a study of blood T cell repertoires in COVID-19. Produced via immunoSEQ multiplex PCR; TCRdb's table is partial and in-frame only. The sample carries tens of thousands of clones, about 87% recorded once. Sequencing was performed on peripheral blood. The source of these receptors is a woman over 75 with active COVID-19. CDR3s leave out the opening cysteine and the closing phenylalanine or tryptophan. A D gene is named only where the DNA matches it firmly.

d_call,v_call,j_call,cdr3_aa
-,TRBV7-8,TRBJ2-7,ASSRPARGSYEQY
-,TRBV6-5,TRBJ1-4,ASSTTATNEKLF
-,TRBV15,TRBJ2-3,ATRTPSTDTQY
-,TRBV6-5,TRBJ2-1,ASSYESEQF
-,TRBV9,TRBJ1-1,ASSVGTVNTEAF
-,TRBV24-1,TRBJ2-4,ATSESGTQNIQY
TRBD1,TRBV7-9,TRBJ1-1,ASSSPLDREAF
TRBD2,TRBV27,TRBJ2-2,ASRGLANTGELF
TRBD2,TRBV7-9,TRBJ2-2,ASSSSQLAGVGTGELF
-,TRBV21-1,TRBJ2-7,ASSKGAGVSWKSSYEQY
-,TRBV18,TRBJ1-6,ASSLRRDSSYNSPLH
TRBD1,TRBV28,TRBJ1-1,ASSRTGVGEAF
-,TRBV20-1,TRBJ2-1,SASGRNSYNEQF
TRBD2,TRBV4-3,TRBJ2-7,ASSQDHPSGAYEQY
-,TRBV28,TRBJ2-7,ASSRGQHEQY
-,TRBV5-1,TRBJ2-1,ASSFRSPNESPYNEQF
-,TRBV6-5,TRBJ1-2,ATQTPGYGYT
TRBD1,TRBV29-1,TRBJ2-7,SVIPRQGWNYEQY
-,TRBV6-5,TRBJ2-1,ASSYGLAYAYNEQF
-,TRBV7-2,TRBJ2-3,ASSPTGTGGDTQY
TRBD1,TRBV4-3,TRBJ2-1,ASSQDLRQGAYNEQF
TRBD2,TRBV28,TRBJ2-7,ASSLYGRNEQY